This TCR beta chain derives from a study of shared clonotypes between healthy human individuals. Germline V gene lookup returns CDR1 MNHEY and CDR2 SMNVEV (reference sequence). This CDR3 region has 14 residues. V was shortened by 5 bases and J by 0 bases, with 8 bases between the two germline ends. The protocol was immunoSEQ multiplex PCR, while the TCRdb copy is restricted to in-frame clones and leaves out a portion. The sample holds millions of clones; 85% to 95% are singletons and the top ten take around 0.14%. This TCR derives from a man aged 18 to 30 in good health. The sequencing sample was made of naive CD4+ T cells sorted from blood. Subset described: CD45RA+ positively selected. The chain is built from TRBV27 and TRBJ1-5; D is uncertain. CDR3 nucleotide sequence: TGTGCCAGCAGTGCCAGAAATAGCAATCAGCCCCAGCATTTT. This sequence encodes CASSARNSNQPQHF.